The source of this T cell receptor (beta chain) is a study of control samples from healthy donors and cancer patients (dated by TCRdb to about 2020). The library came from the immunoSEQ multiplex PCR assay. Imported from immuneACCESS, the table was reduced by TCRdb to in-frame sequences with V and J called. These copies leave out some clones; in studies compared against another copy, an unresolved V gene accounts for under half, and the cause of the remainder is not known. The sample data list 75,000 to 90,000 clones, and around 90% of these were observed just once. The ten largest clones take up about 9.9% of the sample. From the cysteine up to the phenylalanine, the CDR3 has a length of 14 residues. CDR3 DNA only is kept here, 42 bases in frame from base 1. V is reduced by 5 bases and J by 5 bases, leaving a spacing of 15 bases between them. CDR1 is given as WSHSY and CDR2 as SAAADI, both from the germline V gene.

Worth noting for this clone: Its target antigen remains unknown. Base-call qualities are not available, and no considerably larger clone is one nucleotide away.

The source of this sequence is a woman aged 50 to 60 with colorectal cancer. The sequenced material came from PBMCs. The chain is encoded by TRBV10-2 joined to TRBJ1-2; TRBD1 is a possible D gene, resting on 6 matching bases. The CDR3 region: CASSIGQPIYGYTF. The DNA reads as follows: TGCGCCAGCAGTATCGGACAGCCGATTTATGGCTACACCTTC.